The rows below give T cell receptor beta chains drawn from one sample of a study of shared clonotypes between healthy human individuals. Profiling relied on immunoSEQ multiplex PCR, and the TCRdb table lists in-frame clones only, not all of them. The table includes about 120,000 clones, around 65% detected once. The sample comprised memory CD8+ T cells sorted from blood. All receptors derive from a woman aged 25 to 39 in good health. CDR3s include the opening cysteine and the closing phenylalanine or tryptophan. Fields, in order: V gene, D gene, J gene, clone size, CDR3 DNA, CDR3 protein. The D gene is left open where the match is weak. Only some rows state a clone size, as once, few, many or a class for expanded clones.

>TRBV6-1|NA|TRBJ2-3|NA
TGTGCCAGTACTACAGGGGAAGGGGGGTCAGATACGCAGTATTTT
CASTTGEGGSDTQYF
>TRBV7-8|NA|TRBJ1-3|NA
TGTGCCAGCAGCTTACATCTGAGTGCTGGAAACACCATATATTTT
CASSLHLSAGNTIYF
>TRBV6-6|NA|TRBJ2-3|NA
TGTGCCAGCAGCCCCCCGGGAAGTGGGCAGTATTTT
CASSPPGSGQYF
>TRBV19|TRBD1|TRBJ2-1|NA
TGTGCCAGTAGTATAGCCGCCCCTTTTCCGGACAGGTCATACAATGAGCAGTTCTTC
CASSIAAPFPDRSYNEQFF
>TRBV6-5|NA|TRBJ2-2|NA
TGTGCCAGCAGTTCTGGACCCGAGGGGTACACCGGGGAGCTGTTTTTT
CASSSGPEGYTGELFF
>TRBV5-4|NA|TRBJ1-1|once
TGTGCCAGCAGCCGTGACAGGTTGAACACTGAAGCTTTCTTT
CASSRDRLNTEAFF
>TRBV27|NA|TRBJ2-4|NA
TGTGCCAGCAGTTTCAGAGGGGGTTTTGGAAACATTCAGTACTTC
CASSFRGGFGNIQYF
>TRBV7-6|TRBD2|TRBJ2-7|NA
TGTGCCAGCAGCCGAAATAAAACTAGCGGCGAGCAGTACTTC
CASSRNKTSGEQYF
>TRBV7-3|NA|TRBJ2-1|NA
TGTGCCAGCAGCTGGACACTTAGCTCCTACAATGAGCAGTTCTTC
CASSWTLSSYNEQFF
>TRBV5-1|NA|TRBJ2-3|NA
TGCGCCAGGGCTAGCGAAGCGCAGTATTTT
CARASEAQYF
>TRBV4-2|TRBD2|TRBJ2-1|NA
TGTGCCAGCAGCCAAGTCCCGGATAGCGGGAGGGGGAATGAGCAGTTCTTC
CASSQVPDSGRGNEQFF
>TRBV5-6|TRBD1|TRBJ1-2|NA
TGTGCCAGCAGCTTGGCCACAGGGGGTCCCTATGGCTACACCTTC
CASSLATGGPYGYTF
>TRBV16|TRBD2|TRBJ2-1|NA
TGTGCCAGCAGTCAACTAGCGGGAGGACGTTACAATGAGCAGTTCTTC
CASSQLAGGRYNEQFF
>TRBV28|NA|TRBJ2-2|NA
TGTGCGGTAAGGGGTCCGAGGGCCGGGGAGCTGTTTTTT
CAVRGPRAGELFF
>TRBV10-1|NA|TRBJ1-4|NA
TGCGCCAGCAGACAAGGGCCCAGGTCCGAAGAAAAACTGTTTTTT
CASRQGPRSEEKLFF
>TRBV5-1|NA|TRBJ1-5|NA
TGCGCCAGCAGCGAAGGGGAGGAGAATCAGCCCCAGCATTTT
CASSEGEENQPQHF
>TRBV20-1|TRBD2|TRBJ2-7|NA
TGCAGCGGAGCGGGAGGGTACGAGCAGTACTTC
CSGAGGYEQYF
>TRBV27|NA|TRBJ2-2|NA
TGTGCCAGCAGTTCCACAGACTACCAGAAGAAGACCGTCAGGGGAGGCGGGCTGTTTTTT
CASSSTDYQKKTVRGGGLFF
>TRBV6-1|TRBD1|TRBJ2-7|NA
TGTGCCAGCAGCGACCAAGGGACAGGGGGATACGAGCAGTACTTC
CASSDQGTGGYEQYF
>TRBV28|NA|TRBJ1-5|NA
TGTGCCAGCAGCACCGGGACACCGAATAGTCAGCCCCAGCATTTT
CASSTGTPNSQPQHF
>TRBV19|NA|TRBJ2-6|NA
TGTGCCAGTAGAGTTGGCGTGCTCTCTGGGGCCAACGTCCTGACTTTC
CASRVGVLSGANVLTF
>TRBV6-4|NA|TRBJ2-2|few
TGTGCCAGCAGTGAGGCAGGGACCGGGGAGCTGTTTTTT
CASSEAGTGELFF
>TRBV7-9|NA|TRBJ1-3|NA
TGTGCCAGCCTACGGACAGCCTCTGGAAACACCATATATTTT
CASLRTASGNTIYF
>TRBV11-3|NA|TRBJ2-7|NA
TGTGCCAGCAGCTTGCCGGGATACGAGCAGTACTTC
CASSLPGYEQYF
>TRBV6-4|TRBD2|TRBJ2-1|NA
TGTGCCAGCAGTGCCGGGACTAGCCACAATGAGCAGTTCTTC
CASSAGTSHNEQFF
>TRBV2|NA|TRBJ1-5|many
TGTGCCAGCAGTGAACGAGATCTGGGGGGACTCAATCAGCCCCAGCATTTT
CASSERDLGGLNQPQHF
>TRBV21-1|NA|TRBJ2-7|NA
TGTGCCAGCAGTTATAGACGTGGTTCCTACGAGCAGTACTTC
CASSYRRGSYEQYF
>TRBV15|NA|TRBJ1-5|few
TGTGCCACCAGCAGAGTCAGCTTTAGCAATCAGCCCCAGCATTTT
CATSRVSFSNQPQHF
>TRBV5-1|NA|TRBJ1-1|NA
TGCGCCAGCAGCTTGGATCCGGCTCCTAACACTGAAGCTTTCTTT
CASSLDPAPNTEAFF
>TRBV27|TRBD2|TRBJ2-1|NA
TGTGCCAGCAGTTTAGTCCTAGCGGGAGGTTACAATGAGCAGTTCTTC
CASSLVLAGGYNEQFF
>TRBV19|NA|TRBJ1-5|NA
TGTGCCAGTAGTAAGGGCCTCGGTCAGCCCCAGCATTTT
CASSKGLGQPQHF
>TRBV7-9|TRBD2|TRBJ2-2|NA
TGTGCCAGCATTGGGTATGGCGGGAGGGTCAGCACCGGGGAGCTGTTTTTT
CASIGYGGRVSTGELFF
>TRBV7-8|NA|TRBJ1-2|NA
TGTGCCAGCAGCTCTTTTATCAGGGGACCGTCCCCCCCCCATTATGGCTACACCTTC
CASSSFIRGPSPPHYGYTF
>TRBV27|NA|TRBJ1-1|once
TGTGCCAGCAGTTCAGGACTCACTGAAGCTTTCTTT
CASSSGLTEAFF
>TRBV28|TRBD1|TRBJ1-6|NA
TGTGCCAGCAGTTCCTCGACAGGGGAGTCCTATAATTCACCCCTCCACTTT
CASSSSTGESYNSPLHF
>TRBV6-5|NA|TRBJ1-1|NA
TGTGCCGGACGGGATGGGGCTGAAGCTTTCTTT
CAGRDGAEAFF
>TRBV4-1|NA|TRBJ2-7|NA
TGCGCCAGCAGCCAGACTAGGGGAGTACCTACAATAGAGCAGTACTTC
CASSQTRGVPTIEQYF
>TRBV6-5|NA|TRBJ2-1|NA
TGTGCCAGCAGTGAGGGCAGGGAAGGGAATGAGCAGTTCTTC
CASSEGREGNEQFF
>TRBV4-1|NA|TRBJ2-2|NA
TGCGCCAGCAGCCAAGGAACGCAGGGGACATCGAGCACCGGGGAGCTGTTTTTT
CASSQGTQGTSSTGELFF
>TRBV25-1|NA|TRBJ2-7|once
TGTGCCAGCAGTCCCCAGGGTTACGAGCAGTACTTC
CASSPQGYEQYF
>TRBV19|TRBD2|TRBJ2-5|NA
TGTGCCAGTAGTATTATGGCGGGAGACGAGGAGACCCAGTACTTC
CASSIMAGDEETQYF
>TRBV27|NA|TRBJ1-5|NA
TGTGCCAGCAGTTTAGACAGCACAGGGTTAGGACAGCCCCAGCATTTT
CASSLDSTGLGQPQHF
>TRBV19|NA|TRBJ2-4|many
TGTGCCAGTAGTATATGGAGTGGGGGTCAGGACATTCAGTACTTC
CASSIWSGGQDIQYF
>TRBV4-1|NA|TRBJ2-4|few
TGCGCCAGCAGCCAAGATTTCGGGGGTGTAGCCAAAAACATTCAGTACTTC
CASSQDFGGVAKNIQYF
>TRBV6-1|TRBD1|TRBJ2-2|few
TGTGCCAGCAGTGAAAACGCAGGGGGCACCGGGGAGCTGTTTTTT
CASSENAGGTGELFF
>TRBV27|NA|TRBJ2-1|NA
TGTGCCAGCAGTTTAGTAGTTAACAATGAGCAGTTCTTC
CASSLVVNNEQFF
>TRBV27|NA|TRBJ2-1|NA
TGTGCCAGCAGTTTATTTGGGTCCGCGGCATACAATGAGCAGTTCTTC
CASSLFGSAAYNEQFF
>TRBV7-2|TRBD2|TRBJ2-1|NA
TGTGCCAGCAGCCAACGGACTAGCGACTACAATGAGCAGTTCTTC
CASSQRTSDYNEQFF
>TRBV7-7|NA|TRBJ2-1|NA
TGTGCCAGCAGCCCCTTGGGGCAGGGGTCTTCTGAGCAGTTCTTC
CASSPLGQGSSEQFF
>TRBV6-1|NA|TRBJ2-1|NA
TGTGCCAGCACTGCGGGACTCAGACACAATGAGCAGTTCTTC
CASTAGLRHNEQFF
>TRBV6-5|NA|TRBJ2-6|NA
TGTGCCAGCAGTCCGCAGGTTTCTGGGGCCAACGTCCTGACTTTC
CASSPQVSGANVLTF
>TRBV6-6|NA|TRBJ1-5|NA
TGTGCCAGCAGCCTACAGGATTATAGCAATCAGCCCCAGCATTTT
CASSLQDYSNQPQHF
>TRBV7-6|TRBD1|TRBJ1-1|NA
TGTGCCAGCAGCTTATACAGCCCCGGGACAGCGAACACTGAAGCTTTCTTT
CASSLYSPGTANTEAFF
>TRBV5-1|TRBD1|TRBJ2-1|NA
TGCGCCAGCAGCGGCGAGGGACAGCTTTACAATGAGCAGTTCTTC
CASSGEGQLYNEQFF
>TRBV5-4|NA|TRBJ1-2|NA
TGTGCCAGCAGCTTTCTCGGCGGCTACACCTTC
CASSFLGGYTF